This T cell receptor beta chain was identified during a study of blood T cell repertoires in COVID-19. Participants came from about 24 US areas, aged about 18 to 100 years. Self-reported history from a screening survey and questionnaire set each donor's cohort. Method: immunoSEQ multiplex PCR; TCRdb's copy keeps in-frame clones and lacks some. The profile shows roughly 500,000 clones, 70% to 90% of them singletons. Germline V CDR1 and CDR2: GTSNPN, SVGIG (reference sequence). CDR3 length equals 14 residues. The V and J ends lost 3 bases and 2 bases, in that order; junction bases with no gene match: 4. This clone is a singleton in its sample.

Source material: PBMCs or T cells enriched from blood (not recorded which). The TCR sequence derives from a woman between 35 and 50 years old who had recovered from COVID-19. V is TRBV30 and J is TRBJ2-3; 8 bases agree with TRBD2. The CDR3: CAWSPAGATDTQYF. CDR3 sequence (DNA): TGTGCCTGGAGCCCAGCGGGAGCCACAGATACGCAGTATTTT.